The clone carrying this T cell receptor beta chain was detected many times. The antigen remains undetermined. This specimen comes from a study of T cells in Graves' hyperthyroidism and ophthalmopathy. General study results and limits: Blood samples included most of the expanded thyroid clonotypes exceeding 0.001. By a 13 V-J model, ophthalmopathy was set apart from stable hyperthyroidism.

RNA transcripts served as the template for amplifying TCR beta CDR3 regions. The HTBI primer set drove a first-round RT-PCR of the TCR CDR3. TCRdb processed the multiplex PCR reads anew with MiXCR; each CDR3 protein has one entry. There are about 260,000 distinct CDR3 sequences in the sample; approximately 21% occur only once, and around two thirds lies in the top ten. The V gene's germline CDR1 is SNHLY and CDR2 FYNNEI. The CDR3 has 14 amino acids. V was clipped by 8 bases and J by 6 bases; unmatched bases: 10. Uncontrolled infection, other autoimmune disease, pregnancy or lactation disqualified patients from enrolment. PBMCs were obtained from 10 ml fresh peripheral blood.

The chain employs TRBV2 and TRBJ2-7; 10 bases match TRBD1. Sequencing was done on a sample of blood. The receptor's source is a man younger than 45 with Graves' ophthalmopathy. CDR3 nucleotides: TGTGCCAGCTCCGGCGGGGACAGGGGTGGCGAGCAGTACTTC. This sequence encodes CASSGGDRGGEQYF.